The sequence of this TCR beta chain was determined in a study of cytomegalovirus exposure and HLA in healthy donors. Study outcomes and limitations: Diagnosis of cytomegalovirus status made by the classifier reportedly showed high specificity and sensitivity. Confirmation was obtained in vitro that three CMV-associated chains are specific for CMV antigens. TCR sequences were mostly rare, though some public TCRs occurred in many donors.

On this clone: Its antigen is unknown.

V was clipped by 4 bases and J by 2 bases, with 11 bases between them. The CDR3 spans 13 residues. The germline V gene has CDR1 SQVTM and CDR2 ANQGSEA. Produced via immunoSEQ multiplex PCR; TCRdb's table is partial and in-frame only. Of around 300,000 clones in the sample, roughly 88% were seen once. The material sequenced was PBMCs. This TCR derives from a woman younger than 35 in good health and CMV-seronegative. This chain joins TRBV29-1 and TRBJ1-2; weak D call: TRBD1 (5 bases). The CDR3 here is CSVGGGPNYGYTF. CDR3 in DNA: TGCAGCGTTGGGGGGGGACCGAACTATGGCTACACCTTC.